The present TCR beta chain was sequenced within a study of shared clonotypes between healthy human individuals. Study-wide findings and caveats: Clonotype sharing levels among donors were expected to vary with sequencing depth.

Splitting of CD4+ cells produced CD45RA+ naive and CD45RA-negative memory subsets. This clone came up once. What it binds is unknown. The table came from immunoSEQ multiplex PCR; TCRdb's copy has only in-frame clones and leaves some out. The sample shows some 2 million clones, over 85% of them seen only once. Germline CDR1 reads MNHEY; CDR2 reads SVGAGI. Trimming stripped 10 bases from V and 4 bases from J, with 17 bases between. This CDR3 has 14 amino acids. The TCR was taken from a man younger than 35 in good health. Material for sequencing was naive CD4+ T cells sorted from blood. Subset in this sample: CD45RA+ positively selected. The chain links TRBV6-5 to TRBJ1-3; D uncertain. The CDR3 protein is CATNSGHKGNTIYF. Written as DNA, the CDR3 is TGTGCCACCAACTCGGGCCATAAAGGAAACACCATATATTTT.